In its sample, the clone carrying this T cell receptor (beta chain) was seen once. The CDR3 has 15 residues. Germline values: CDR1 LGHNA, CDR2 YSLEER. The ends were cut back, 0 bases at V and 8 bases at J, with 14 bases in the middle. Original data processing: It was from reference gene primer amplification that nucleated cell counts were estimated. Using immunoSEQ multiplex PCR, the repertoire was profiled, and TCRdb retains in-frame clones only, with some absent. V, J and clone size are taken as reported in that table, and D and trimming were inferred from the DNA itself. The data show over 100,000 clones, with approximately 86% seen just once and about 3% held by the top ten. These data originate in a study of blood T cell repertoires in COVID-19. Across the study: Spain, Italy and the United States supplied samples that represented acute and convalescent COVID-19. Sources were T cells, B-cell-depleted T cells, or PBMCs; the material itself was cDNA or gDNA.

Material for sequencing was peripheral blood. The source is a man over 45 with active or convalescent COVID-19. The J gene is TRBJ2-1, the V gene TRBV4-3; D is perhaps TRBD1 (6 bases). In nucleotides, the CDR3 is TGCGCCAGCAGCCAAGAGTCAGGGGAGTGGCATGAGCAGTTCTTC. It specifies CASSQESGEWHEQFF.